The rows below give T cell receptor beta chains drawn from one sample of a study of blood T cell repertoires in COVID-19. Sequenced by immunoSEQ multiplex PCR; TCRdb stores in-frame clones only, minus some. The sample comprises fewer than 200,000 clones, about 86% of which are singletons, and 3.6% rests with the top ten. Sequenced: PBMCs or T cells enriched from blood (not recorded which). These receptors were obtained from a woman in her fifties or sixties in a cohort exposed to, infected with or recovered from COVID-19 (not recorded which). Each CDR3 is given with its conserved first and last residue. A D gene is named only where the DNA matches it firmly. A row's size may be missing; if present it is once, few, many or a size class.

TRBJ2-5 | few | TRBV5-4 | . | CASRWSGEETQYF | TGTGCCAGCAGATGGTCTGGAGAAGAGACCCAGTACTTC
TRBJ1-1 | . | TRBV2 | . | CASNRQRWDTEAFF | TGTGCCAGCAACCGACAGCGATGGGACACTGAAGCTTTCTTT
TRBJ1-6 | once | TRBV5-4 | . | CASSLTAINSPLHF | TGTGCCAGCAGCTTGACCGCGATCAATTCACCCCTCCACTTT
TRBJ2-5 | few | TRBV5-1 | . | CASTPPGFLVTQETQYF | TGCGCCAGCACACCTCCGGGATTCCTAGTTACCCAAGAGACCCAGTACTTC
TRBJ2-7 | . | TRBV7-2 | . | CASSLEGGLSYEQYF | TGTGCCAGCAGCTTAGAGGGGGGGTTAAGCTACGAGCAGTACTTC
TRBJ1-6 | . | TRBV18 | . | CASSPIGQPSNSPLHF | TGTGCCAGCTCACCTATAGGACAGCCTTCTAATTCACCCCTCCACTTT
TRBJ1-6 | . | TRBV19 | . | CASTPRGGSGSPLHF | TGTGCCAGTACCCCAAGGGGGGGTTCCGGTTCACCCCTCCACTTT
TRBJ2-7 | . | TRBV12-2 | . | CASRLGPVRAQGLEQYF | TGTGCAAGTCGCTTAGGGCCCGTTAGGGCCCAGGGGTTGGAGCAGTACTTC
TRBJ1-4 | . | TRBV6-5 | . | CASSYTGEKLFF | TGTGCCAGCAGTTACACAGGGGAAAAACTGTTTTTT
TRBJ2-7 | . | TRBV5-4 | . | CASSLDSGEQYF | TGTGCCAGCAGCTTGGATTCGGGGGAGCAGTACTTC
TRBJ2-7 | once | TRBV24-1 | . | CATSDQRSSYEQYF | TGTGCCACCAGTGATCAGCGGAGCTCCTACGAGCAGTACTTC
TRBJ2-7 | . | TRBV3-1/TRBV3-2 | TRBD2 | CASSQEAGDYEQYF | TGTGCCAGCAGCCAAGAGGCGGGGGACTACGAGCAGTACTTC
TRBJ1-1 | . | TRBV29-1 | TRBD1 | CSVAWGQGASDTEAFF | TGCAGCGTGGCGTGGGGACAGGGGGCTTCCGATACTGAAGCTTTCTTT
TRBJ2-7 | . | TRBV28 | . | CASSSGAKGREQYF | TGTGCCAGCAGCTCAGGGGCCAAAGGACGCGAGCAGTACTTC
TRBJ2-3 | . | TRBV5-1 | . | CASGGKDSTDTQYF | TGCGCCAGCGGCGGGAAGGATAGCACAGATACGCAGTATTTT
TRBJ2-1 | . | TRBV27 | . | CASGAQNPYNEQFF | TGTGCCAGTGGGGCCCAGAACCCCTACAATGAGCAGTTCTTC
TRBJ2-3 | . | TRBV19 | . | CASSIGHSTDTQYF | TGTGCCAGTAGTATAGGACACAGCACAGATACGCAGTATTTT
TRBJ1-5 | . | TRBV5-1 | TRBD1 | CASSLGDRGAEQPQHF | TGCGCCAGCAGCTTGGGAGACAGGGGTGCAGAGCAGCCCCAGCATTTT
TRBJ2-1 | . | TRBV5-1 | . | CASHPPEYNEQFF | TGCGCCAGCCACCCCCCGGAGTACAATGAGCAGTTCTTC
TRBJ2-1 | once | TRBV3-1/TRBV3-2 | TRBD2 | CASSPREKSYNEQFF | TGTGCCAGCAGCCCGCGGGAGAAGTCCTACAATGAGCAGTTCTTC
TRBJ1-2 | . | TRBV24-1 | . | CATSDLKAGANYGYTF | TGTGCCACCAGTGATTTAAAAGCAGGGGCTAACTATGGCTACACCTTC
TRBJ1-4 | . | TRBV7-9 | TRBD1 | CASSLAGQEEKLFF | TGTGCCAGCAGCTTAGCGGGACAGGAGGAAAAACTGTTTTTT
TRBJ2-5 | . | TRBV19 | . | CASTAAEKETQYF | TGTGCCAGTACAGCTGCGGAAAAAGAGACCCAGTACTTC
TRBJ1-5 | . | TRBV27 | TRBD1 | CASSMGQAFNQPQHF | TGTGCCAGCAGCATGGGACAGGCCTTTAATCAGCCCCAGCATTTT
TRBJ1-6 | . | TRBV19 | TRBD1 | CASSIDAGTGYSPLHF | TGTGCCAGTAGTATAGATGCCGGGACAGGCTATTCACCCCTCCACTTT
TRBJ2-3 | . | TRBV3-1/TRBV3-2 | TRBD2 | CASSVHGASGGTGNTDTQYF | TGTGCCAGCAGCGTTCACGGGGCTAGCGGGGGGACGGGGAACACAGATACGCAGTATTTT
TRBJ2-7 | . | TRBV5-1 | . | CASSPGSGQYEQYF | TGCGCCAGCAGCCCGGGCAGCGGGCAGTACGAGCAGTACTTC
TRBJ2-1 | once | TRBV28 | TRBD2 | CASSLLGLAGPYNEQFF | TGTGCCAGCAGTTTACTGGGACTAGCGGGACCTTACAATGAGCAGTTCTTC
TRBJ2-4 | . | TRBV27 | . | CASSLFPGIQNIQYF | TGTGCCAGCAGTTTATTTCCGGGAATCCAAAACATTCAGTACTTC
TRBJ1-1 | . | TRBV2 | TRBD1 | CASSGRGDEAFF | TGTGCCAGCAGCGGCAGGGGGGATGAAGCTTTCTTT
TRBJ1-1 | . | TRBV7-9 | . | CASSFLDKNTEAFF | TGTGCCAGCAGCTTCTTAGACAAGAACACTGAAGCTTTCTTT
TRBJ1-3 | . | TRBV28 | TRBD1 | CASSLWGGQGGTGNTIYF | TGTGCCAGCAGTTTATGGGGTGGACAGGGGGGGACTGGAAACACCATATATTTT
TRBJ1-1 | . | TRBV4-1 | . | CASSQETGYEAFF | TGCGCCAGCAGCCAAGAAACAGGTTATGAAGCTTTCTTT
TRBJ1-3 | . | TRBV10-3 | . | CAISETQGGNTIYF | TGTGCCATCAGTGAGACGCAGGGTGGAAACACCATATATTTT
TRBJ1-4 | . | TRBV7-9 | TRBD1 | CASSFGTGGRANEKLFF | TGTGCCAGCAGCTTCGGGACAGGGGGCCGGGCTAATGAAAAACTGTTTTTT
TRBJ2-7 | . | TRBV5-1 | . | CASSLASEDYEQYF | TGCGCCAGCAGCTTGGCCTCAGAAGATTACGAGCAGTACTTC
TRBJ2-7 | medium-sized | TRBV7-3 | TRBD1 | CASSSIDGTAAEQYF | TGTGCCAGCAGCTCGATCGACGGGACAGCGGCCGAGCAGTACTTC
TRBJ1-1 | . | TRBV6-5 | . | CASRRGSEAFF | TGTGCCAGCAGGCGGGGGTCCGAAGCTTTCTTT
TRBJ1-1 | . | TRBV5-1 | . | CASSPLGQLNTEAFF | TGCGCCAGCAGCCCACTCGGACAGCTGAACACTGAAGCTTTCTTT
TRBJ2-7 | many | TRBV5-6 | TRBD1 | CASSSHVGQGVEQYF | TGTGCCAGCAGCTCCCACGTCGGACAGGGTGTTGAGCAGTACTTC
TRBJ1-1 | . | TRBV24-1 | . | CATSDGGNREAFF | TGTGCCACCAGTGATGGCGGGAACAGGGAAGCTTTCTTT
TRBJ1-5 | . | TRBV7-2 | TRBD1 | CASSSGTEFGKPQHF | TGTGCCAGCAGCTCCGGGACAGAGTTCGGAAAGCCCCAGCATTTT
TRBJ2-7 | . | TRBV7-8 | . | CASSPREVAVSYEQYF | TGTGCCAGCAGCCCTCGTGAGGTAGCGGTCTCCTACGAGCAGTACTTC
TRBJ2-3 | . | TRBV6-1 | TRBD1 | CASSEQGARGTDTQYF | TGTGCCAGCAGTGAACAGGGGGCGCGCGGCACAGATACGCAGTATTTT
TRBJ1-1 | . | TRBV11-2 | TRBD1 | CASSLDMTGTSAFF | TGTGCCAGCAGCTTAGATATGACAGGGACAAGTGCTTTCTTT
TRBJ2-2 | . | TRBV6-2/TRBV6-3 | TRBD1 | CASSLSTGTNTGELFF | TGTGCCAGCAGTCTATCGACAGGGACGAACACCGGGGAGCTGTTTTTT
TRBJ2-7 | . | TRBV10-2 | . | CASSEPSGEQYF | TGCGCCAGCAGTGAGCCCTCGGGCGAGCAGTACTTC
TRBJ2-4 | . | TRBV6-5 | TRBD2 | CASKGTIEYF | TGTGCCAGCAAAGGGACTATCGAGTACTTC
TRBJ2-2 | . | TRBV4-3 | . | CASSQATRRTGELFF | TGCGCCAGCAGCCAAGCGACCAGGAGGACCGGGGAGCTGTTTTTT
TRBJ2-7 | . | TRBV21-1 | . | CASSSRKNTYEQYF | TGTGCCAGCAGCTCTCGTAAAAATACCTACGAGCAGTACTTC
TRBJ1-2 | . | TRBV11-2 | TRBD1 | CASSLDPQGASYGYTF | TGTGCCAGCAGCTTAGACCCCCAGGGGGCGAGCTATGGCTACACCTTC